Below are 21 T cell receptor beta chains sequenced from a single sample in a study of blood T cell repertoires in COVID-19. Method: immunoSEQ multiplex PCR; TCRdb's copy keeps in-frame clones and lacks some. This table holds 75,000 to 100,000 clones, 75% to 85% found once. Sequencing input: peripheral blood. The receptors derive from a man in his 70s with acute or convalescent COVID-19.

The gene calls are TRBV6-1 and TRBJ2-7, with 7 positions matching TRBD1. The J segment lost 6 bases and the V segment lost 3 bases, leaving 8 bases of the junction unmatched. Per the germline V gene, CDR1 is MNHNS and CDR2 is SASEGT. The CDR3 loop spans 14 amino acids. In DNA form, the CDR3 reads TGTGCCAGCAGTGATAACAGGGGAAGGAGCGAGCAGTACTTC. Residues: CASSDNRGRSEQYF.

The V gene is TRBV29-1, the J gene TRBJ2-1; TRBD2 agrees at 10 bases. This CDR3 contains 13 residues. Trimming took 6 bases from V and 7 from J; bases not matched to a gene: 6. Per germline, CDR1 SQVTM and CDR2 ANQGSEA. CDR3 coding DNA: TGCAGCGTCGATCTACTAGCGGGAAATGAGCAGTTCTTC. Protein product: CSVDLLAGNEQFF.

In this sample, this clone turned up many times. The V gene is TRBV27, the J gene TRBJ2-5, with 9 positions matching TRBD1. From germline, CDR1 is MNHEY and CDR2 SMNVEV (reference sequence). V lost 2 bases, J lost 1 base, and 5 bases stayed unmatched. The CDR3 contains 16 residues. The CDR3 sequence is CASSLVGTGLQETQYF. The CDR3 DNA follows: TGTGCCAGCAGTTTAGTAGGGACAGGGCTCCAAGAGACCCAGTACTTC.

This clone was found many times. The gene calls are TRBV27 and TRBJ1-5; unclear D gene. The CDR3 is 12 amino acids. The germline CDR1 and CDR2 sequences are MNHEY and SMNVEV (reference sequence). The V end lost 6 bases, the J end lost 7 bases, and 10 bases lay between the germline ends. The CDR3 sequence: CASRAPQQPQHF. In DNA, the CDR3 is TGTGCCAGCAGGGCCCCACAGCAGCCCCAGCATTTT.

The chain has TRBV10-3 and TRBJ2-5; TRBD2 might be the D (5 bases). The CDR3 covers 13 residues. CDR1 is ENHRY, CDR2 SYGVKD, per germline. V gave up 3 bases and J gave up 5 bases, with 10 bases separating them. The CDR3 region is CAISEIALETQYF. The CDR3 DNA reads TGTGCCATCAGTGAAATAGCGCTTGAGACCCAGTACTTC.

This chain connects TRBV9 to TRBJ2-1, with TRBD2 identical over 7 bases. The CDR3 contains 14 residues. The ends lost 3 bases at V and 9 bases at J; junction bases unmatched: 9. Germline values: CDR1 SGDLS, CDR2 YYNGEE. The CDR3 nucleotides read TGTGCCAGCAGCGCCCGACTAGCCTTTGGTGAGCAGTTCTTC. It yields the protein CASSARLAFGEQFF. The whole variable domain, filled in from reference TRBV9 and TRBJ2-1, reads DSGVTQTPKHLITATGQRVTLRCSPRSGDLSVYWYQQSLDQGLQFLIQYYNGEERAKGNILERFSAQQFPDLHSELNLSSLELGDSALYFCASSARLAFGEQFFGPGTRLTVL.

The chain links TRBV19 to TRBJ1-1; tentative D call: TRBD1 (5 bases). Germline CDR1 and CDR2: LNHDA and SQIVND (reference sequence). Trimming stripped 7 bases from V and 5 bases from J, with 17 bases between. The CDR3 loop spans 14 amino acids. CDR3 protein: CASISLGQVTEAFF. The CDR3 DNA sequence: TGTGCCAGTATCTCTTTGGGGCAGGTAACTGAAGCTTTCTTT.

The chain employs TRBV12-5 and TRBJ2-3; a possible D gene is TRBD1 (6 bases). The CDR3 totals 16 residues. V lost 6 bases and J lost 0, with 16 bases in between. Germline lookup yields CDR1 LGHNT and CDR2 FRNRAP. The CDR3 loop reads CASGPGTQTSTDTQYF. Here the CDR3 DNA reads TGTGCTAGTGGACCCGGGACACAGACTAGCACAGATACGCAGTATTTT.

There are a few counts of this clone. The J gene is TRBJ1-2, the V gene TRBV29-1; 7 bases are shared with TRBD1. Germline values: CDR1 SQVTM, CDR2 ANQGSEA. This CDR3 is 13 amino acids long. With 3 bases clipped from V and 8 bases from J, the junction kept 9 bases outside the gene matches. The CDR3 region is CSVEGTAGNGYTF. In DNA form, the CDR3 reads TGCAGCGTTGAGGGGACAGCCGGCAACGGCTACACCTTC.

The chain links TRBV28 to TRBJ2-7; tentatively, D is TRBD1 (6 bases). This CDR3 is 14 amino acids long. V lost 6 bases and J lost 3, with 15 bases in between. Germline loops: CDR1 MDHEN, CDR2 SYDVKM. The CDR3 region is CASSTRGRVYEQYF. Written as DNA, the CDR3 is TGTGCCAGCAGCACCAGGGGTCGGGTCTACGAGCAGTACTTC.

The CDR3 DNA is TGCGCCAGCAGCTTGGTTATAGGGGCTGACACTGAAGCTTTCTTT. This gives the protein CASSLVIGADTEAFF. The genes are TRBV5-1 and TRBJ1-1; maybe TRBD1 (5 bases). This CDR3 has 15 residues. The ends were cut back, 0 bases at V and 3 bases at J, with 12 bases in the middle. Germline V gives CDR1 SGHRS, CDR2 YFSETQ. Based on the CDR3 plus reference TRBV5-1 and TRBJ1-1, the full variable domain is KAGVTQTPRYLIKTRGQQVTLSCSPISGHRSVSWYQQTPGQGLQFLFEYFSETQRNKGNFPGRFSGRQFSNSRSEMNVSTLELGDSALYLCASSLVIGADTEAFFGQGTRLTVV.

The rearrangement joins TRBV5-1 to TRBJ2-1, with 11 bases that match TRBD2. J was trimmed by 0 bases and V by 3 bases; bases with no gene match: 2. The CDR3 consists of 16 residues. The germline V gene has CDR1 SGHRS and CDR2 YFSETQ. The CDR3 DNA reads as TGCGCCAGCAGCTCTAGCGGGGGGAGCTCCTACAATGAGCAGTTCTTC. It translates to CASSSSGGSSYNEQFF.

This clone was seen just once. The rearrangement links TRBV5-1 to TRBJ1-3; a possible D gene is TRBD1 (6 bases). V was cut by 4 bases and J by 3 bases, with 11 bases left in between. The CDR3 runs 14 residues. Germline V gives CDR1 SGHRS, CDR2 YFSETQ. CDR3 nucleotide sequence: TGCGCCAGCAGCCCCCGGACAGATGGAAACACCATATATTTT. It is translated as CASSPRTDGNTIYF.

Of note for this clone: Sequence at one end of the junction differs from germline and may be a read error. The chain links TRBV3-1 (or the pseudogene TRBV3-2) to TRBJ2-7; D tentatively fits TRBD1 or TRBD2 (7 bases each). The CDR3 length is 16 residues. From germline, CDR1 is LGHDT and CDR2 YNNKEL (reference sequence). The CDR3 region is CARRGGLGQGSYEQYF. CDR3 coding DNA: TGTGCCCGCAGGGGGGGGCTGGGGCAGGGGTCCTACGAGCAGTACTTC.

The chain links TRBV28 to TRBJ2-1; D uncertain. With 5 bases removed from V and 8 bases from J, the gap between germline ends came to 7 bases. The CDR3 has 11 amino acids. Germline assignment: CDR1 MDHEN and CDR2 SYDVKM. The CDR3: CASSVFDEQFF. The CDR3 DNA sequence: TGTGCCAGCAGTGTCTTCGATGAGCAGTTCTTC.

The chain carries TRBV21-1 and TRBJ1-1. TRBV21-1 is a recognized pseudogene. The CDR3 is 15 amino acids. The CDR3 DNA follows: TGTGCCAGCAGCAAAGCGGTAGAGGGGAACACTGAAGCTTTCTTT. Amino acid sequence: CASSKAVEGNTEAFF.

CDR3 DNA sequence: TGTGCCAGCAGCCCGACAGGGGACGGCTACACCTTC. Amino acids: CASSPTGDGYTF. This chain links TRBV3-1 (or the pseudogene TRBV3-2) with TRBJ1-2; 8 bases fit TRBD1. CDR3 length equals 12 residues. CDR1 and CDR2 from the germline V gene are LGHDT and YNNKEL (reference sequence). V was clipped by 4 bases and J by 8 bases; unmatched bases: 3.

This clone was counted a few times. The J gene is TRBJ2-3, the V gene TRBV5-1; 13 bases match TRBD2. The V and J ends lost 3 bases and 2 bases, in that order; junction bases with no gene match: 6. From germline, CDR1 is SGHRS and CDR2 YFSETQ. The length of the CDR3 is 17 residues. CDR3 coding DNA: TGCGCCAGCAGCTGGGGGACTAGCGGGACGAACACAGATACGCAGTATTTT. Translation gives CASSWGTSGTNTDTQYF.

The V call is TRBV15, the J call TRBJ2-7, with 9 bases lining up with TRBD2. The CDR3 sequence is 16 residues long. CDR1 is LNHNV and CDR2 is YYDKDF in the germline V gene (reference sequence). V shed 3 bases, J shed 4 bases, and the junction held 10 bases outside the gene matches. In nucleotides, the CDR3 is TGTGCCACCAGCAGCCCCGGGCTAGCGGGATATTACGAGCAGTACTTC. Translating gives CATSSPGLAGYYEQYF.

This chain connects TRBV18 to TRBJ2-3, with D possibly TRBD1 on 5 matching bases. The length of the CDR3 is 15 residues. Germline V gene data show CDR1 as KGHSH and CDR2 as LQKENI. The V gene lost 1 base and the J gene lost 6 bases, with 14 bases spanning the gap. CDR3 bases: TGTGCCAGCTCACCACTGATTGGTGGGGCCGATACGCAGTATTTT. Translation: CASSPLIGGADTQYF.

The chain combines TRBV19 with TRBJ2-5; 9 bases align to TRBD2. Per the germline V gene, CDR1 is LNHDA and CDR2 is SQIVND (reference sequence). V was clipped by 1 base and J by 5 bases; unmatched bases: 14. The CDR3 loop spans 18 amino acids. CDR3 loop: CASSIGSSGSVLGETQYF. The CDR3 DNA reads TGTGCCAGTAGTATAGGGAGTAGCGGGAGTGTTCTGGGGGAGACCCAGTACTTC.